This T cell receptor beta chain was recovered during a study of CD8 T cells in Susac syndrome. Study in general: Of the sequenced Susac syndrome patients, over 5 had active disease and 8 or 9 were in remission.

With random hexamers, 0.5 to 1 ug RNA was reverse transcribed. The amplification used immunoSEQ multiplex PCR on TCR beta CDR3; it spanned 54 Vbeta and 13 Jbeta. TCRdb re-analysed the immunoSEQ multiplex PCR reads in MiXCR, keeping a single row per CDR3 protein. The sample holds 100,000 or so distinct CDR3 sequences, just under 95% seen once. V shed 0 bases, J shed 0 bases, and the junction held 5 bases outside the gene matches. Germline CDR1 is DFQATT and CDR2 is SNEGSKA (reference sequence). CDR3 size: 17 residues. About this clonotype itself: Its specificity is unknown.

The study, taken as a whole, reports: It was acknowledged in the study that the number of individuals who were included in its TCR sequencing and HLA analysis was relatively small.

V is TRBV20-1 and J is TRBJ2-6, with 7 bases that match TRBD1. Sequencing input: CD4+ T cells from PBMCs. The clonotype originates from a human donor with Susac syndrome. The CDR3 sequence is CSARDRQGYSGANVLTF. As DNA, the CDR3 is TGCAGTGCTAGAGATCGACAGGGATACTCTGGGGCCAACGTCCTGACTTTC.